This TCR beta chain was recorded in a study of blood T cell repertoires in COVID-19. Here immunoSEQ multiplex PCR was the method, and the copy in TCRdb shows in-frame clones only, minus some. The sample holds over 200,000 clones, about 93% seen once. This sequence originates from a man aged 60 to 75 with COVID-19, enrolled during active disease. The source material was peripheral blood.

The CDR3 DNA sequence: TGTGCCAGCAGACGGACAGGGGGACCCTATGGCTACACCTTC. Translated, it gives CASRRTGGPYGYTF. The chain recombines TRBV3-1 (or the pseudogene TRBV3-2) with TRBJ1-2; TRBD1 matches 10 bases. CDR3 size: 14 residues. V was clipped by 6 bases and J by 4 bases; unmatched bases: 5. The germline CDR1 and CDR2 sequences are LGHDT and YNNKEL (reference sequence).